Sequencing of this T cell receptor beta chain was carried out in a study of cytomegalovirus exposure and HLA in healthy donors. The study, taken as a whole, reports: A later analysis linked a missense variant in DCLRE1C to the trimming of TCR beta V and J genes. The authors later found most CMV-associated TCR beta chains appeared HLA-restricted. Highly shared variants forming one cluster were likely a sequencing artifact.

Of note for this clone: What it recognizes is unknown.

The primer mix had 60 Vbeta and 13 Jbeta primers. The table came from immunoSEQ multiplex PCR; TCRdb's copy has only in-frame clones and leaves some out. The sample comprises tens of thousands of clones, approximately 78% of which are singletons, and approximately 4.4% rests with the top ten. Per the germline V gene, CDR1 is LNHNV and CDR2 is YYDKDF (reference sequence). V shed 3 bases, J shed 5 bases, and the junction held 3 bases outside the gene matches. This CDR3 spans 15 amino acids. This sequence originates from a man aged 35 to 55 in good health and CMV-seronegative. V usage is TRBV15 and J usage is TRBJ2-7, with 14 bases lining up with TRBD2. The specimen was PBMCs. The CDR3 here is CATSSGLAGGHEQYF. DNA for the CDR3: TGTGCCACCAGCAGCGGACTAGCGGGAGGCCACGAGCAGTACTTC.